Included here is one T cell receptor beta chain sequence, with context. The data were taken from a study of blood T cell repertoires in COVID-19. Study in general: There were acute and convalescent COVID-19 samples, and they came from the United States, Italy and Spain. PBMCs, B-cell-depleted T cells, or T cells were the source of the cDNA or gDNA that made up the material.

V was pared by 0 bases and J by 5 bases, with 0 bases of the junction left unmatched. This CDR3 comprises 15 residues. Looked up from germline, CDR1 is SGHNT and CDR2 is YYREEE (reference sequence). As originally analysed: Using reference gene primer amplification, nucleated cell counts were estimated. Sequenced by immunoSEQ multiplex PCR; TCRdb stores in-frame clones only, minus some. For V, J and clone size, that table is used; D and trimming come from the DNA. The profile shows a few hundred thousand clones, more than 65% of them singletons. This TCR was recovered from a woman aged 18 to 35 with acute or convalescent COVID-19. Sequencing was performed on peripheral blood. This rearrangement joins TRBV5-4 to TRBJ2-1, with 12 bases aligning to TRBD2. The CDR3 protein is CASSLGLAGDNEQFF. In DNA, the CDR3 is TGTGCCAGCAGCTTGGGACTAGCGGGAGACAATGAGCAGTTCTTC.